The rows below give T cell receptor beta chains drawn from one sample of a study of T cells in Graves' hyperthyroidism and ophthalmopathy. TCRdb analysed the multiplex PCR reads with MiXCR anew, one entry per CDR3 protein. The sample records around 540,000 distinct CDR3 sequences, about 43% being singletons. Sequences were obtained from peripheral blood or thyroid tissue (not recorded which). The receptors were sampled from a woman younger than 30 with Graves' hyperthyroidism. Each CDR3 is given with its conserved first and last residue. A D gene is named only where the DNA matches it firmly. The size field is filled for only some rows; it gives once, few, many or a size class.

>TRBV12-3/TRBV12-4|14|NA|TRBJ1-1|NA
TGTGCCAGCAGTTACTCCCGTAGGGGCTACGAAGCTTTCTTT
CASSYSRRGYEAFF
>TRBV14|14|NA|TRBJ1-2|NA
TGTGCCAGCAGCCAAGGGGTAGCGGGGCTCGGCTACACCTTC
CASSQGVAGLGYTF
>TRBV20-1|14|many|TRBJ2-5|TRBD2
TGCAGTGCTACGGGACTAGCGAGGGCGGAGACCCAGTACTTC
CSATGLARAETQYF
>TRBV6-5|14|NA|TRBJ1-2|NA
TGTGCCAGCAGTTACGGGGGCGATCGCTATGGCTACACCTTC
CASSYGGDRYGYTF
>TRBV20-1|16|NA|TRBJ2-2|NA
TGCAGTGCTAGGTCCCCTTTCCGGCCTGACACCGGGGAGCTGTTTTTT
CSARSPFRPDTGELFF
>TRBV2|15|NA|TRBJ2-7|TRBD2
TGTGCCAGCAGCCCCAACTCGGGACTAGCATACGAGCAGTACTTC
CASSPNSGLAYEQYF
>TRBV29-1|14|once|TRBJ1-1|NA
TGCAGCGTTGGTAACGCTTACCCTGGAGCTGAAGCTTTCTTT
CSVGNAYPGAEAFF
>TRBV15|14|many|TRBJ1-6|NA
TGTGCCACCAGCAGAGATCGGGCGGGGTCACCCCTCCACTTT
CATSRDRAGSPLHF
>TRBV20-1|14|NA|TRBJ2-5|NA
TGCAGTGCTTCTTCTAGCGGACAAGGGGGGACCCAGTACTTC
CSASSSGQGGTQYF
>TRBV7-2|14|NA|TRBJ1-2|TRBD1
TGTGTCAGCAGACTCGATAGGGGGCAAGGTGGCTACACCTTC
CVSRLDRGQGGYTF
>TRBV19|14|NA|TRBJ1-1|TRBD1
TGTGCCAGTAGTTACAGGGGGGCGAACACTGAAGCTTTCTTT
CASSYRGANTEAFF
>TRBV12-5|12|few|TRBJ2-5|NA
TGTGCCATCGACCGGGAATGCGAGACCCAGTACTTC
CAIDRECETQYF
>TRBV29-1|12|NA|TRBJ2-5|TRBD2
TGCAGCCCTCGGGAGGACCAAGAGACCCAGTACTTC
CSPREDQETQYF
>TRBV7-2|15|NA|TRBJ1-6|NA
TGTGCCAGCAGCTCGTACCCAGGGGTCAATTCACCCCTCCACTTT
CASSSYPGVNSPLHF
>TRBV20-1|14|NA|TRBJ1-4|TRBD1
TGCAGTGCTAGCGACAGGGCAGTAAGGGAAAAACTGTTTTTT
CSASDRAVREKLFF
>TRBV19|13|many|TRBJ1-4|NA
TGTGCCAGTAGTATGAAAATTAATGAAAAACTGTTTTTT
CASSMKINEKLFF
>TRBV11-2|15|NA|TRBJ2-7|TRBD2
TGTGCCAGCAGACCTCAAGCGGGATCCGGGGACGAGCAGTACTTC
CASRPQAGSGDEQYF
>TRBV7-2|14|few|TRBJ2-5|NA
TGTGCCAGCAGCTCCTCGGTGGGAGAAGAGACCCAGTACTTC
CASSSSVGEETQYF
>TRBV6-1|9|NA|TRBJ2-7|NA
TGTGCCAGCACCCCCGGGCAGTACTTC
CASTPGQYF
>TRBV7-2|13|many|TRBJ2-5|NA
TGTGCCAGCAGCTTTGTGGGAAAAGAGACCCAGTACTTC
CASSFVGKETQYF
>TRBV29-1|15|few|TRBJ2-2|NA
TGCAGCGTTGTCATATGGGGCTGGGACACCGGGGAGCTGTTTTTT
CSVVIWGWDTGELFF
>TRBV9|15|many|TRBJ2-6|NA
TGTGCCAGCAGCGTAGTGGGCTCTGGGGCCAACGTCCTGACTTTC
CASSVVGSGANVLTF
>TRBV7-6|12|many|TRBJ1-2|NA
TGTGCCAGCAGCTCAACTAACTATGGCTACACCTTC
CASSSTNYGYTF
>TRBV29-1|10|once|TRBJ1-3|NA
TGCAGCACGTCTGGAAACACCATATATTTT
CSTSGNTIYF
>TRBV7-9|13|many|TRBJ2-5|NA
TGTGCCAGCACCCCTAGAGGGTCGGAGACCCAGTACTTC
CASTPRGSETQYF
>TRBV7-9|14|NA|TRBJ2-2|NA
TGTGCCAGCAGCCAGATTGGCGGCACCGGGGAGCTGTTTTTT
CASSQIGGTGELFF
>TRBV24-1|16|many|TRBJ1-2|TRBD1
TGTGCCACCAGTGACGCCCGGGCAGGGGGTAACTATGGCTACACCTTC
CATSDARAGGNYGYTF
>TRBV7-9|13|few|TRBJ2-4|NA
TGTGCCAGCAGCTTAGTGCAGGGGAACATTCAGTACTTC
CASSLVQGNIQYF
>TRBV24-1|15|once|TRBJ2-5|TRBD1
TGTGCCACCAGTGAGTCCGGGACAGGGAGAGAGACCCAGTACTTC
CATSESGTGRETQYF
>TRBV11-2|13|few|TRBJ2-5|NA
TGTGCCAGCAGCCGGACCCTCCGGGAGACCCAGTACTTC
CASSRTLRETQYF
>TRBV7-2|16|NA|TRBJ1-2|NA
TGTGCCAGCAGCCAAAGACTGGGGGAGACGGCTGGTGGCTACACCTTC
CASSQRLGETAGGYTF
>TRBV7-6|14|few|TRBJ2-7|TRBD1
TGTGCCAGCAGCCAAGGGGGCTATGGGTTTGAGCAGTACTTC
CASSQGGYGFEQYF
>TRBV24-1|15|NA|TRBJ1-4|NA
TGTGCCACCAGTGATCCCCCGGAAACTAATGAAAAACTGTTTTTT
CATSDPPETNEKLFF
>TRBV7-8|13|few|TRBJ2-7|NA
TGTGCCAGCAGCTTCCTTGACAGTCCAGAGCAGTACTTC
CASSFLDSPEQYF
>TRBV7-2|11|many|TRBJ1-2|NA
TGTGCCAGCAGCTTAGGGGGTGGCTACACCTTC
CASSLGGGYTF
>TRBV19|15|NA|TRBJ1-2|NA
TGTGCCAGTAGTATCCCGGGCAGGGCTTTGGGTGGCTACACCTTC
CASSIPGRALGGYTF
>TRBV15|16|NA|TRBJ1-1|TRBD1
TGTGCCACCAGCAGAGATAGCGGACAGGGGAGTACTGAAGCTTTCTTT
CATSRDSGQGSTEAFF
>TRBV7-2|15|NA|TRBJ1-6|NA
TGTGCCAGCAGCTTAGAGGCAGGGTTGAATTCACCCCTCCACTTT
CASSLEAGLNSPLHF
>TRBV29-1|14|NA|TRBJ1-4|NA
TGCAGCGTTGCGGAGGGTACAACTAATGAAAAACTGTTTTTT
CSVAEGTTNEKLFF
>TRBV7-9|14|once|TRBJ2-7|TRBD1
TGTGCCAGCCGCTTAGGGACAGGGGTATACGAGCAGTACTTC
CASRLGTGVYEQYF
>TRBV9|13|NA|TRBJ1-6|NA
TGTGCCAGCAGAGAGCGCCTGGGTTCACCCCTCCACTTT
CASRERLGSPLHF
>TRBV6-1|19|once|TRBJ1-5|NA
TGTGCCAGCAGACTAGGACGGGCCCCATGGGATGGTAGCAATCAGCCCCAGCATTTT
CASRLGRAPWDGSNQPQHF
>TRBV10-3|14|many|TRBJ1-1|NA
TGTGCCAGCAGTTACCGGGGACTGAACACTGAAGCTTTCTTT
CASSYRGLNTEAFF
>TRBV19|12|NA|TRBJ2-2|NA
TGTGCCAGTAGTTTGAGGTCCGGGGAGCCGTTTTTT
CASSLRSGEPFF
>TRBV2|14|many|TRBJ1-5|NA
TGTGCCAGCAGTGACTGGGGGGGACCTCAGCCCCAGCATTTT
CASSDWGGPQPQHF
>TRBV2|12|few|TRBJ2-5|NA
TGTGCCAGCAGTTACAACGGGGAGACCCAGTACTTC
CASSYNGETQYF
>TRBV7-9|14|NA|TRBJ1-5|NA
TGTGCCAGCAGCTTGGGGCAGGGTATACAGCCCCAGCATTTT
CASSLGQGIQPQHF
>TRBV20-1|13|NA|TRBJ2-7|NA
TGCAGTGCTAGAGCCCGGGGACGGTACGAGCAGAACTTC
CSARARGRYEQNF
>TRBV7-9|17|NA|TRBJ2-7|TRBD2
TGTGCCAGCAGCCAAGATTGGTCGACTAGCGGTTCTTACGAGCAGTACTTC
CASSQDWSTSGSYEQYF
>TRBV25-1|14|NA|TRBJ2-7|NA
TGTGCCAGCAGTGATTCCGGGACGGCCTACGAGCAGTACTTC
CASSDSGTAYEQYF
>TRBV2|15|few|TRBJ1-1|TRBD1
TGTGCCAGCAGTGAGGGACAGGGCTCTCGCACTGAAGCTTTCTTT
CASSEGQGSRTEAFF
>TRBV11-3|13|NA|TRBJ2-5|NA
TGTGCCAGCAGCGGAACTAGGAAAGAGACCCAGTACTTC
CASSGTRKETQYF
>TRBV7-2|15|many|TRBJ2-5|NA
TGTGCCAGCAGCTTAGGGGTGGGCTTCCAAGAGACCCAGTACTTC
CASSLGVGFQETQYF
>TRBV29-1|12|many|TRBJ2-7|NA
TGCAGCGTTGAGTCGGAGTCCTACGAGCAGTACTTC
CSVESESYEQYF
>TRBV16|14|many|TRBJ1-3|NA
TGTGCCAGCAGCCAATCACAATCTGGAAACACCATATATTTT
CASSQSQSGNTIYF
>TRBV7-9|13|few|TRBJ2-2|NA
TGCGCCAGCAGCTGGCGTAACACCGGGGAGCTGTTTTTT
CASSWRNTGELFF